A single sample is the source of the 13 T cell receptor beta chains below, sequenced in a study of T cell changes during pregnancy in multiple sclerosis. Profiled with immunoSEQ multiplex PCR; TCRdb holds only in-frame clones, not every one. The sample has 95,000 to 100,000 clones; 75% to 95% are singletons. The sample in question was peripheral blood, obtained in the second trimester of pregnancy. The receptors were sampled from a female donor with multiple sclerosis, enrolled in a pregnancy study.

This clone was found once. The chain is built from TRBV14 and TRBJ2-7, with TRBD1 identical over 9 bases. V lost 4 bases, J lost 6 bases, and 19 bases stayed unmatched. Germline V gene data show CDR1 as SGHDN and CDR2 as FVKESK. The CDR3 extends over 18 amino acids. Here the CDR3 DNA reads TGTGCCAGCAGCCGGGTCGAGGGACAGGGCCTTTTTTGGGGCGAGCAGTACTTC. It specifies CASSRVEGQGLFWGEQYF.

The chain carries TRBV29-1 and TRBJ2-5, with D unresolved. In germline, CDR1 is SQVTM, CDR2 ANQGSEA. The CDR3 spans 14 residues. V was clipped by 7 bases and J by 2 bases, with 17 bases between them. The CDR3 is CSGRYSRQQETQYF. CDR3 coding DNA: TGCAGCGGGAGATATTCCCGTCAGCAAGAGACCCAGTACTTC.

The DNA for the CDR3 is TGTGCCAGCAGCTTAAGTGTAAGCACCTACAATGAGCAGTTCTTC. This translates into CASSLSVSTYNEQFF. V usage is TRBV7-9 and J usage is TRBJ2-1; D gene unclear. Trimming shortened V by 2 bases and J by 2 bases, and 10 bases separated the two germline ends. Germline loops: CDR1 SEHNR, CDR2 FQNEAQ (reference sequence). The CDR3 runs to 15 residues. Together with reference TRBV7-9 and TRBJ2-1, the CDR3 gives the full variable domain: DTGVSQNPRHKITKRGQNVTFRCDPISEHNRLYWYRQTLGQGPEFLTYFQNEAQLEKSRLLSDRFSAERPKGSFSTLEIQRTEQGDSAMYLCASSLSVSTYNEQFFGPGTRLTVL.

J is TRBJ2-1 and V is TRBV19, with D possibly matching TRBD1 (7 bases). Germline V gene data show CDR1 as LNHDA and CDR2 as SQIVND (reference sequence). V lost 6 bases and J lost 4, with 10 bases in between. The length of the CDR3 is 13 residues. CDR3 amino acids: CASRRDSYNEQFF. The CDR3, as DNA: TGTGCCAGTAGGCGGGACAGTTACAATGAGCAGTTCTTC.

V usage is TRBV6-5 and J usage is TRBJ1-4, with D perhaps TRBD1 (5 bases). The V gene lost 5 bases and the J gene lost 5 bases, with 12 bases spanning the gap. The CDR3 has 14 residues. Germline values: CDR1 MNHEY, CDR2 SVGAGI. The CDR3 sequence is CASSNDRRNEKLFF. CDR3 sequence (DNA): TGTGCCAGCAGTAACGACAGAAGAAATGAAAAACTGTTTTTT.

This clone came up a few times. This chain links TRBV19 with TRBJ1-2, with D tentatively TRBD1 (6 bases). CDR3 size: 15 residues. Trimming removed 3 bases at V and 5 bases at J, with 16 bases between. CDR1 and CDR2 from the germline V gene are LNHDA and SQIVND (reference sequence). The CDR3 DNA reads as TGTGCCAGTAGTATCCTTGGACAGTTGACATATGGCTACACCTTC. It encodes CASSILGQLTYGYTF.

In DNA, the CDR3 is TGTGCCAGCAGCCGACAGTTCCAAGAGACCCAGTACTTC. It codes for CASSRQFQETQYF. The rearrangement uses TRBV7-9 and TRBJ2-5; the D gene is possibly TRBD1 (5 bases). The CDR3 has 13 amino acids. The germline CDR1 and CDR2 sequences are SEHNR and FQNEAQ (reference sequence). V was shortened by 5 bases and J by 1 base, with 8 bases between the two germline ends.

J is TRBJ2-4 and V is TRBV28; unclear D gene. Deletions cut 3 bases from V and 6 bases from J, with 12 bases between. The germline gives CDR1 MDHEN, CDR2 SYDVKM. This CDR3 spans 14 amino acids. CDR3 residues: CASSFSPRPNIQYF. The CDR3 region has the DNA TGTGCCAGCAGTTTTAGCCCTAGGCCAAACATTCAGTACTTC. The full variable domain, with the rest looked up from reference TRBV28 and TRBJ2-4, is DVKVTQSSRYLVKRTGEKVFLECVQDMDHENMFWYRQDPGLGLRLIYFSYDVKMKEKGDIPEGYSVSREKKERFSLILESASTNQTSMYLCASSFSPRPNIQYFGAGTRLSVL.

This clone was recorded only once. CDR3 residues: CASTLQGTEAFF. CDR3 DNA sequence: TGTGCCAGCACCTTACAGGGTACTGAAGCTTTCTTT. The chain couples TRBV5-5 to TRBJ1-1; perhaps TRBD1 as D (6 bases). The CDR3 runs to 12 residues. Germline CDR1 reads SGHKS; CDR2 reads YYEKEE (reference sequence). Trimming cost V 6 bases and J 5 bases, with 11 bases left between them.

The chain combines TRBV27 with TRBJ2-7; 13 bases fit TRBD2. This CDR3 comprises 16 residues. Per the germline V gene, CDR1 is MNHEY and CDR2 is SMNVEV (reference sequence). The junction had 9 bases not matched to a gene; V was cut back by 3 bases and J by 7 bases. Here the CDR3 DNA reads TGTGCCAGCAGTTTGAGGACGGGACTAGCGGGGTGGGAGCAGTACTTC. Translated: CASSLRTGLAGWEQYF.

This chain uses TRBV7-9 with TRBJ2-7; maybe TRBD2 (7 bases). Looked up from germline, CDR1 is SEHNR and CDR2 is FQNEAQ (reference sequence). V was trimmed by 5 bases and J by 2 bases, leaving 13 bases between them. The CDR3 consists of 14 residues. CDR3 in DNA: TGTGCCAGCAGCCCACGGGGGGCCCCCTACGAGCAGTACTTC. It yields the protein CASSPRGAPYEQYF. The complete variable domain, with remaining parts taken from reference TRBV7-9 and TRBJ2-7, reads DTGVSQNPRHKITKRGQNVTFRCDPISEHNRLYWYRQTLGQGPEFLTYFQNEAQLEKSRLLSDRFSAERPKGSFSTLEIQRTEQGDSAMYLCASSPRGAPYEQYFGPGTRLTVT.

CDR3 sequence: CASSQVSGGWGNIQYF. The CDR3 DNA reads as TGCGCCAGCAGCCAAGTATCAGGGGGGTGGGGTAACATTCAGTACTTC. V usage is TRBV4-3 and J usage is TRBJ2-4, with D possibly TRBD1 on 7 matching bases. From germline, CDR1 is LGHNA and CDR2 YSLEER. V lost 1 base to trimming and J lost 7 bases, with 17 bases between them. The CDR3 sequence is 16 residues long.

The CDR3, as DNA: TGTGCCAGCAGCTTGGTTAGCGGAACTGTGGATGAGCAGTTCTTC. Amino acids: CASSLVSGTVDEQFF. The genes are TRBV5-6 and TRBJ2-1; the D gene is possibly TRBD2 (6 bases). Trimming removed 0 bases at V and 8 bases at J, with 15 bases between. CDR1 is SGHDT, CDR2 YYEEEE, per germline. This CDR3 is 15 amino acids long.